The present T cell receptor beta chain was sequenced within a study of cytotoxic CD8 clonotypes in ibrutinib-treated CLL. Assay: immunoSEQ multiplex PCR; the TCRdb copy retains only in-frame clones and omits some. The sample carries 100,000 to 150,000 clones, over 75% recorded once. V gave up 5 bases and J gave up 1 base, with 17 bases separating them. CDR1 SGHNT and CDR2 YENEEA come from the germline V gene. The CDR3 is made up of 17 amino acids. The genes are TRBV11-3 and TRBJ2-2; possibly TRBD2 for D (6 bases). The source of this sequence is a human donor with chronic lymphocytic leukemia. Sequenced material: PBMCs, taken after 24 months of ibrutinib treatment. In nucleotides, the CDR3 is TGTGCCAGCAGCCCAGGGCGGGGCCGAAAGAACACCGGGGAGCTGTTTTTT. Protein product: CASSPGRGRKNTGELFF.